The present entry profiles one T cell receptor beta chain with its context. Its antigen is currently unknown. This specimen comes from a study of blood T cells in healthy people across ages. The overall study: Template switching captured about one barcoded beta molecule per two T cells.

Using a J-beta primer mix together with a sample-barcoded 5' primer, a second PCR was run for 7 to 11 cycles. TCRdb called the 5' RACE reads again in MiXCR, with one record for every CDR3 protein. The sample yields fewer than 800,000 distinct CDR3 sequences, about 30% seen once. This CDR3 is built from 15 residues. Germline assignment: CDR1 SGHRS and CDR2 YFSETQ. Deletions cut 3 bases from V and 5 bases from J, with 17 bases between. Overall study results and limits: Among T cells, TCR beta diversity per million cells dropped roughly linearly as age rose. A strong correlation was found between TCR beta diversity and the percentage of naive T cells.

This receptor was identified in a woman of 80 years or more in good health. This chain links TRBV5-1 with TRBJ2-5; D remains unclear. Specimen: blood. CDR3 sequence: CASSSNPSNSETQYF. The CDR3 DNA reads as TGCGCCAGCAGCTCGAACCCCTCCAATTCGGAGACCCAGTACTTC.